The 7 T cell receptor beta chains below come from one sample, sequenced in a study of CD8 T cells in ankylosing spondylitis. Study-level findings and limits: Blood of patients with ankylosing spondylitis appeared to be characterized by a TCR beta motif of 8 or 9 highly homologous variants.

These receptors have no known antigen. TCRdb reprocessed the 5' RACE reads via MiXCR and lists one record per CDR3 protein. This table holds some 840,000 distinct CDR3 sequences, 10% to 15% found once. Material for sequencing was blood, either unsorted or a sorted T cell fraction (not recorded which). The receptors shown here come from a male donor with ankylosing spondylitis.

This clonotype was seen a handful of times. The gene calls are TRBV29-1 and TRBJ1-1; perhaps TRBD1 as D (6 bases). Germline V gene sequence: CDR1 SQVTM, CDR2 ANQGSEA. The CDR3 is made up of 18 amino acids. V lost 1 base and J 0 bases, leaving 21 bases between the germline ends. The chain's CDR3 is CSVEVGPRGPTMNTEAFF. CDR3 DNA: TGCAGCGTTGAAGTGGGCCCCAGGGGACCAACTATGAACACTGAAGCTTTCTTT.

This clonotype was seen only a few times. The chain links TRBV6-2 or TRBV6-3 to TRBJ2-4; D remains ambiguous. V was cut by 2 bases and J by 8 bases, with 7 bases left in between. The germline V gene encodes CDR1 MNHEY and CDR2 SVGEGT. The CDR3 has 12 residues. CDR3 coding DNA: TGTGCCAGCAGTTACGTGGTCTACATTCAGTACTTC. Its protein product is CASSYVVYIQYF.

This clonotype has only a few counts. The J gene is TRBJ2-7, the V gene TRBV5-6; 7 bases are shared with TRBD1. Per the germline V gene, CDR1 is SGHDT and CDR2 is YYEEEE. Trimming took 1 base from V and 6 from J; bases not matched to a gene: 7. CDR3 length: 14 residues. CDR3 sequence: CASSLTRGLGEQYF. The CDR3 DNA reads as TGTGCCAGCAGCTTGACAAGGGGGCTCGGCGAGCAGTACTTC.

This clonotype was counted ten times or more. The chain couples TRBV5-1 to TRBJ1-1; D gene ambiguous. This CDR3 is 13 amino acids long. Trimming removed 2 bases from V and 2 bases from J, with 7 bases in between. Germline CDR1 and CDR2: SGHRS and YFSETQ. CDR3 sequence reads: CASSFNPNTEAFF. CDR3 sequence (DNA): TGCGCCAGCAGCTTTAACCCAAACACTGAAGCTTTCTTT. The full variable domain, completed using reference TRBV5-1 and TRBJ1-1, is KAGVTQTPRYLIKTRGQQVTLSCSPISGHRSVSWYQQTPGQGLQFLFEYFSETQRNKGNFPGRFSGRQFSNSRSEMNVSTLELGDSALYLCASSFNPNTEAFFGQGTRLTVV.

This sequence joins TRBV5-1 and TRBJ2-2; 12 nucleotides match TRBD1. The CDR3 spans 16 residues. Germline lookup yields CDR1 SGHRS and CDR2 YFSETQ. The V segment lost 2 bases and the J segment 4 bases; nucleotides outside the gene matches: 3. The CDR3 region has the DNA TGCGCCAGCAGCTTCAGGGACAGGGGGCTCACCGGGGAGCTGTTTTTT. Encoded protein: CASSFRDRGLTGELFF.

The chain employs TRBV6-2 or TRBV6-3 and TRBJ2-3; either TRBD1 or TRBD2 may supply D (5 bases each). Germline V CDR1 and CDR2: MNHEY, SVGEGT. V was pared by 7 bases and J by 0 bases, with 14 bases between. The CDR3 is 15 amino acids. The CDR3: CASILGTSSTDTQYF. As DNA, the CDR3 is TGTGCCAGCATACTAGGGACCTCTAGCACAGATACGCAGTATTTT.

The chain couples TRBV7-2 to TRBJ2-3, with TRBD1 matching over 7 bases. The CDR3 has 15 residues. The germline V gene encodes CDR1 SGHTA and CDR2 FQGNSA. V shed 1 base and J 5 bases; nucleotides not matched to a gene: 6. This chain's CDR3 is CASSLEGRGLDTQYF. The CDR3 DNA reads TGTGCCAGCAGCTTAGAGGGCAGGGGGTTAGATACGCAGTATTTT.